This is a list of T cell receptor beta chains from one sample in a study of CD8+ T cells in alopecia areata. Repertoires were generated with immunoSEQ multiplex PCR, while TCRdb's copy carries only in-frame clones and drops some. The repertoire has about 130,000 clones, 58% of them found once; the top ten carry less than 5.5%. Sequenced here: CD4+ T cells sorted from blood, sampled at week 0. All receptors derive from a human donor with alopecia areata. The CDR3 runs from the conserved cysteine through the conserved F or W. Each record gives: V gene, clone size, J gene, CDR3 protein. A row's size may be missing; if present it is once, few, many or a size class.

TRBV6-5	NA	TRBJ2-5	CASSKTLASRETQYF
TRBV28	NA	TRBJ2-5	CASSSGVWETQYF
TRBV12-2	once	TRBJ2-1	CASRWWTSGSLNEQFF
TRBV10-3	NA	TRBJ1-2	CAISDPTYGYTF
TRBV7-2	NA	TRBJ1-2	CASPKARGPNYGYTF
TRBV28	few	TRBJ2-4	CASSFSEAKNIQYF
TRBV7-2	NA	TRBJ1-1	CASSISTSMGNTEAFF
TRBV18	NA	TRBJ1-6	CASSPTGQGRPPLHF
TRBV7-9	once	TRBJ2-5	CASSTRTDAQHQETQYF
TRBV5-4	NA	TRBJ2-7	CASSLASLSYEQYF
TRBV9	once	TRBJ1-1	CASSSVGGTAFF
TRBV30	NA	TRBJ1-1	CAWSGKINTEAFF
TRBV7-3	NA	TRBJ2-3	CASSETSGGRDTQYF
TRBV5-1	few	TRBJ2-5	CASSIGTLPYQETQYF
TRBV5-4	NA	TRBJ2-1	CASSRIAGGNEQFF
TRBV4-1	NA	TRBJ1-2	CASSLSFGQGPNYGYTF
TRBV29-1	NA	TRBJ2-7	CSVVRQGATYERYF
TRBV7-9	NA	TRBJ2-1	CASSPPSGLSGNEQFF
TRBV7-2	NA	TRBJ1-5	CASSLTGLNQPQHF
TRBV5-1	NA	TRBJ2-7	CASSLDSFEQYF
TRBV7-9	once	TRBJ1-2	CASSFLSDYGYTF
TRBV4-3	NA	TRBJ2-3	CASSRATGGGTSGRKDTQYF
TRBV29-1	few	TRBJ1-5	CSVVGGYNQPQHF
TRBV5-1	NA	TRBJ2-7	CASSLATGGRGEQYF
TRBV2	NA	TRBJ2-7	CASSLDSGGLEQYF
TRBV27	NA	TRBJ2-5	CASSFPRETQYF
TRBV11-2	few	TRBJ1-2	CASSLGPTNYGYTF
TRBV28	NA	TRBJ2-7	CASSKGPPLHYEQYF
TRBV30	NA	TRBJ2-3	CAWSVRVGDTQYF
TRBV5-6	once	TRBJ2-5	CASTQRATGGKETQYF
TRBV25-1	few	TRBJ2-5	CASSEVRVQETQYF
TRBV5-1	NA	TRBJ2-6	CASTERFRDRISGANVLTF
TRBV2	NA	TRBJ2-5	CASSDQGQETQYF
TRBV7-2	NA	TRBJ2-2	CASSFRGLAGGLSTGELFF
TRBV9	NA	TRBJ2-3	CASSVAIDTQYF
TRBV9	NA	TRBJ2-5	CASSSGLAGGETQYF
TRBV5-1	NA	TRBJ2-2	CASSLSADRWYTGELFF
TRBV14	once	TRBJ1-2	CASSQGRGLSDYGYTF
TRBV7-9	NA	TRBJ2-7	CASSTQREQYF
TRBV9	once	TRBJ2-5	CASSVRIGETQYF
TRBV10-3	NA	TRBJ2-3	CAIRQGTDTQYF
TRBV7-2	NA	TRBJ2-3	CASSLARLADTDTQYF
TRBV29-1	few	TRBJ2-7	CSVHLQGRGSYEQYF
TRBV27	NA	TRBJ2-7	CASSLSRDSIYEQYF